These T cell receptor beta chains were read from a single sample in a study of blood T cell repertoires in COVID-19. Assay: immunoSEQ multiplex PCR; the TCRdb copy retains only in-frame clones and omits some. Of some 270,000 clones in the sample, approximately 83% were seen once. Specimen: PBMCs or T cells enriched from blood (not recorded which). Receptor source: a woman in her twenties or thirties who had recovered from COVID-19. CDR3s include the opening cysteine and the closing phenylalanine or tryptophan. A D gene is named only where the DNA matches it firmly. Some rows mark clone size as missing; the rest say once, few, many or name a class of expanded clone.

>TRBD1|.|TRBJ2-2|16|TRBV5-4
CASSWGTGGSTGELFF
TGTGCCAGCAGCTGGGGGACAGGGGGCAGCACCGGGGAGCTGTTTTTT
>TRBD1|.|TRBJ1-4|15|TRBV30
CASPGQGGTNEKLFF
TGTGCCAGCCCGGGACAGGGAGGTACTAATGAAAAACTGTTTTTT
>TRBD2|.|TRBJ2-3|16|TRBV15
CATSILTSLFTDTQYF
TGTGCCACCAGCATCCTGACTAGCCTATTCACAGATACGCAGTATTTT
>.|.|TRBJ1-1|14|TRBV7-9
CASSLQQGNTEAFF
TGTGCCAGCAGCTTACAGCAGGGTAACACTGAAGCTTTCTTT
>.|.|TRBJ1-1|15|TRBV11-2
CASRSTGLPNTEAFF
TGTGCCAGCAGATCAACAGGGTTGCCGAACACTGAAGCTTTCTTT
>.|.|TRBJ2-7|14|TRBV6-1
CASSLDRGYYEQYF
TGTGCCAGCAGTCTGGACAGAGGGTACTACGAGCAGTACTTC
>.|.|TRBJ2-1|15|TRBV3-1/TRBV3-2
CASSQERELRNEQFF
TGTGCCAGCAGCCAAGAGAGGGAGCTTCGCAATGAGCAGTTCTTC
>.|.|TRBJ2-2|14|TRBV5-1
CASNANPNTGELFF
TGCGCCAGCAATGCGAATCCCAACACCGGGGAGCTGTTTTTT
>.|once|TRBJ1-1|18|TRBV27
CASRALELTRKVGTEAFF
TGTGCCAGCAGGGCCTTGGAGTTAACGCGTAAGGTTGGGACTGAAGCTTTCTTT
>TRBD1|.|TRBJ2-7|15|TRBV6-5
CASSSPGQGAYEQYF
TGTGCCAGCAGTTCACCGGGACAGGGGGCCTACGAGCAGTACTTC
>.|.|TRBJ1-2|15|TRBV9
CASSPRPREDYGYTF
TGTGCCAGCAGCCCCCGGCCCCGCGAGGACTATGGCTACACCTTC
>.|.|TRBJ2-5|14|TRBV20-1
CSASPAVRQETQYF
TGCAGTGCTAGTCCAGCGGTACGTCAAGAGACCCAGTACTTC
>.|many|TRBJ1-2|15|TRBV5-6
CASTDQARINYGYTF
TGTGCCAGCACCGACCAGGCACGGATAAACTATGGCTACACCTTC
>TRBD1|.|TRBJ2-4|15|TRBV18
CASSSTGVAKNIQYF
TGTGCCAGCTCATCAACAGGGGTAGCCAAAAACATTCAGTACTTC
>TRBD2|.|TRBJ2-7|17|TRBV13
CASSPKRTSGGSYEQYF
TGTGCCAGCAGCCCTAAGAGGACTAGCGGGGGTTCCTACGAGCAGTACTTC
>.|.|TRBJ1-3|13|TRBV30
CAWRMTAGNTIYF
TGTGCCTGGAGGATGACAGCTGGAAACACCATATATTTT
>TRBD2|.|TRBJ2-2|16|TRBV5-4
CASSRGVGQNTGELFF
TGTGCCAGCAGCCGGGGGGTGGGGCAGAACACCGGGGAGCTGTTTTTT
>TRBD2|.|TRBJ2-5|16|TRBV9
CASSLSAGGSGETQYF
TGTGCCAGCAGCCTATCAGCGGGGGGGTCGGGAGAGACCCAGTACTTC
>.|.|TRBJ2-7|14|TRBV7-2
CASSFGGLGDEQYF
TGTGCCAGCAGTTTCGGGGGGCTGGGGGACGAGCAGTACTTC
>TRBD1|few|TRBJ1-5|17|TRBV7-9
CASSSLTGGASNQPQHF
TGTGCCAGCAGCTCCCTGACAGGGGGGGCGAGCAATCAGCCCCAGCATTTT
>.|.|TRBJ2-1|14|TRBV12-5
CASGLDLDRGEQFF
TGTGCTAGTGGTTTGGACCTCGACCGCGGTGAGCAGTTCTTC
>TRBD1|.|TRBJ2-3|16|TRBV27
CASSFVGQGGTDTQYF
TGTGCCAGCAGTTTTGTCGGACAGGGGGGGACAGATACGCAGTATTTT
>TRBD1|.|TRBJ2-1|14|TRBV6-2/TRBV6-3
CASSPGTAYNEQFF
TGTGCCAGCAGTCCCGGGACAGCTTACAATGAGCAGTTCTTC
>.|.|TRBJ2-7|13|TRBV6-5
CASRHYPSYEQYF
TGTGCCAGCAGACACTATCCCTCCTACGAGCAGTACTTC
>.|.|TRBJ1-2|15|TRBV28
CASSLGLRNPYGYTF
TGTGCCAGCAGTTTAGGGTTGAGGAACCCATATGGCTACACCTTC
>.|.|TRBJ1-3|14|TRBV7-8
CASSPVGGGNTIYF
TGTGCCAGCAGCCCTGTAGGAGGGGGAAACACCATATATTTT
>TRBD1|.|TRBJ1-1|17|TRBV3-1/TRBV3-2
CASSWGTGGGELSEAFF
TGTGCCAGCAGCTGGGGGACAGGGGGCGGCGAACTCTCTGAAGCTTTCTTT
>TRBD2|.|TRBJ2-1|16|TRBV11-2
CASSFRREGLGYEQFF
TGTGCCAGCAGCTTTAGGCGGGAGGGCCTTGGGTATGAGCAGTTCTTC
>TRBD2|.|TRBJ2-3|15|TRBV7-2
CASSPPAGGPNTQYF
TGTGCCAGCAGCCCTCCGGCGGGGGGGCCGAATACGCAGTATTTT
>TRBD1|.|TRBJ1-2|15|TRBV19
CASSSASGQFYGYTF
TGTGCCAGTAGTTCAGCGTCGGGACAGTTCTATGGCTACACCTTC
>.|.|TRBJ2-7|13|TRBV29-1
CSVEVPGTYEQYF
TGCAGCGTTGAAGTCCCAGGGACCTACGAGCAGTACTTC
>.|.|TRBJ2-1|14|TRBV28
CASSLLLTGVEQFF
TGTGCCAGCAGTTTACTTTTAACAGGCGTTGAGCAGTTCTTC
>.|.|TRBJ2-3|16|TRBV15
CATSPPPTGRSDTQYF
TGTGCCACCAGCCCTCCTCCGACAGGGAGGTCAGATACGCAGTATTTT
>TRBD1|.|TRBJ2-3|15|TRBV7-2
CASSPRTGPTDTQYF
TGTGCCAGCAGCCCTCGGACAGGGCCCACAGATACGCAGTATTTT
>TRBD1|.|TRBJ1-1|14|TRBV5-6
CASSLDRGNTEAFF
TGTGCCAGCAGCTTGGACAGGGGGAACACTGAAGCTTTCTTT
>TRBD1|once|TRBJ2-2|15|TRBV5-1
CASSSITGGAGELFF
TGCGCCAGCAGCTCGATCACAGGGGGCGCGGGGGAGCTGTTTTTT
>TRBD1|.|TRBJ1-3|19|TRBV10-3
CAINPRGGAVGNSGNTIYF
TGTGCCATCAATCCCCGAGGGGGCGCGGTGGGGAACTCTGGAAACACCATATATTTT
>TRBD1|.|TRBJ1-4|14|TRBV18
CASSRGTGNEKLFF
TGTGCCAGCTCACGCGGGACAGGGAATGAAAAACTGTTTTTT
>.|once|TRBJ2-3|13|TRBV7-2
CASSLSYTDTQYF
TGTGCCAGCAGCTTATCCTACACAGATACGCAGTATTTT
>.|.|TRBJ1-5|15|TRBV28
CASIDPSHGNQPQHF
TGTGCCAGCATAGATCCCTCTCACGGCAATCAGCCCCAGCATTTT
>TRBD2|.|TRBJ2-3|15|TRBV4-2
CASSQAGGSLDTQYF
TGTGCCAGCAGCCAAGCGGGGGGGTCCTTGGATACGCAGTATTTT
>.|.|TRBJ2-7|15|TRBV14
CASSQDGVRVREQYF
TGTGCCAGCAGCCAAGATGGGGTGCGGGTGCGCGAGCAGTACTTC
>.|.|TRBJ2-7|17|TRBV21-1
CASSLGQGSGRAYEQYF
TGTGCCAGCAGCCTAGGACAGGGCAGCGGGAGGGCCTACGAGCAGTACTTC
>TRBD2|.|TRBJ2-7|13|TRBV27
CASSLGGGYEQYF
TGTGCCAGCAGTTTGGGGGGAGGGTACGAGCAGTACTTC
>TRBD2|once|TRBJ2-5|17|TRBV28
CASSLGTSVTYQETQYF
TGTGCCAGCAGTCTAGGGACTAGCGTAACGTACCAAGAGACCCAGTACTTC
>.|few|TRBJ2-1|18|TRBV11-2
CASSLVIPPPSPLNEQFF
TGTGCCAGCAGCTTAGTTATCCCCCCTCCAAGCCCCCTCAATGAGCAGTTCTTC
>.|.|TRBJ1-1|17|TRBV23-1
CASSQRSGALVGAEAFF
TGCGCCAGCAGTCAAAGGTCAGGGGCTTTGGTAGGAGCTGAAGCTTTCTTT
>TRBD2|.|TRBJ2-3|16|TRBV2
CASRPTSGVLTDTQYF
TGTGCCAGCAGACCCACTAGCGGCGTTCTCACAGATACGCAGTATTTT
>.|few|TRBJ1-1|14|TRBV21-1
CASSPEPGGTEAFF
TGTGCCAGCAGCCCCGAGCCGGGAGGAACTGAAGCTTTCTTT
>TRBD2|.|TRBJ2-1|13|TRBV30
CAWTSGVHHEQFF
TGTGCCTGGACCAGCGGGGTTCACCATGAGCAGTTCTTC